This T cell receptor beta chain was documented in a study of TIL therapy for anti-PD-1-resistant metastatic lung cancer. Study-level information: Median tumor mutation burden was about 1.5 mutations per megabase. Study-wide results and limits: Many TIL product clones were absent from baseline tumor, suggesting clonal contraction. TIL cultures after expansion showed higher clonality and lower diversity than baseline tumor (median about 6% vs 30%).

Stated time point: pre-treatment sample, taken before nivolumab and TIL therapy. Tumor tissue came from excised metastases, mostly pleural nodules or supraclavicular lymph nodes. Sequencing used immunoSEQ v3. Assay used: immunoSEQ multiplex PCR; TCRdb lists only in-frame clones, some missing. Found here are more than 20,000 clones, roughly two thirds of them singletons; the top ten hold less than 8.5%. The CDR3 has 11 residues. V gave up 6 bases and J gave up 6 bases, with 8 bases separating them. This clone came up a few times. The antigen is not known. The sample consisted of tumor tissue, taken at baseline. This sequence originates from a person between 25 and 80 years old with non-small cell lung cancer. The chain employs TRBV23-1 and TRBJ1-1, with unresolved D. TRBV23-1 is annotated as an ORF whose role is uncertain. The CDR3 protein is CASRNEPEAFF. CDR3 nucleotide sequence: TGCGCCAGCAGGAACGAGCCTGAAGCTTTCTTT.